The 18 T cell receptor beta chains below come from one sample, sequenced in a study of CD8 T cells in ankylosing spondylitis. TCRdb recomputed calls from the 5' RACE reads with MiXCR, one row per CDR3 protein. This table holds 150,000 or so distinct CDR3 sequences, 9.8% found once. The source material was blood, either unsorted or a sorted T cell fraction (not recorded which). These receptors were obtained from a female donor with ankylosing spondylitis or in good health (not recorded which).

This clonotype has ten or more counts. CDR3 coding DNA: TGTGCCAGCAGCGTAGGGACGGTGAGCAATCAGCCCCAGCATTTT. It translates to CASSVGTVSNQPQHF. The rearrangement links TRBV2 to TRBJ1-5; perhaps TRBD1 as D (5 bases). V lost 6 bases, J lost 1 base, and 13 bases lay in between. Germline V gene lookup returns CDR1 SNHLY and CDR2 FYNNEI. CDR3 length: 15 residues.

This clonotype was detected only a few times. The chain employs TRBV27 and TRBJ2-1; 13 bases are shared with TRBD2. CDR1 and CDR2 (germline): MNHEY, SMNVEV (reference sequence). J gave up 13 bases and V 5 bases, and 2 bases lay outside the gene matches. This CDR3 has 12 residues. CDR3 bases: TGTGCCAGCAGTCGGACTAGCGGGAGCCAGTTCTTC. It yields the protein CASSRTSGSQFF.

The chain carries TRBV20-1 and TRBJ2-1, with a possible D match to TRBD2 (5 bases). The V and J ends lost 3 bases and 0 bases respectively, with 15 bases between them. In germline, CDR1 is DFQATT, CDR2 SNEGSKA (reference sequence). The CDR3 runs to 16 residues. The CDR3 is CSARQFSDNSYNEQFF. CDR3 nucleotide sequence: TGCAGTGCTAGGCAATTTAGCGACAACTCCTACAATGAGCAGTTCTTC.

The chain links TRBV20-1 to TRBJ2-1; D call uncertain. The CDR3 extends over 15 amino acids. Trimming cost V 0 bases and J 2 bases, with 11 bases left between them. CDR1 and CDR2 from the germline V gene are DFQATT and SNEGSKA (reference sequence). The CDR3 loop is CSARDDARTYNEQFF. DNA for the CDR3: TGCAGTGCTAGAGATGACGCGAGGACCTACAATGAGCAGTTCTTC.

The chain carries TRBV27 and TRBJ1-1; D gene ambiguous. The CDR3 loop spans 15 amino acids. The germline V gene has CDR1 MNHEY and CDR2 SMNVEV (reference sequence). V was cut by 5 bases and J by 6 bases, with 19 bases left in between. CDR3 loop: CASSPSAGPGAEAFF. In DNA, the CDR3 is TGTGCCAGCAGTCCCTCGGCGGGCCCTGGCGCTGAAGCTTTCTTT.

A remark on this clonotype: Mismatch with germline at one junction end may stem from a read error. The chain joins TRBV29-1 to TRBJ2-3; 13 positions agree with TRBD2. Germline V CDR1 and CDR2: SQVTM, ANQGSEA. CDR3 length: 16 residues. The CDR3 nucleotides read TGCAGCGCTGAAACGGGACTAGCGGGATTCACAGATACGCAGTATTTT. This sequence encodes CSAETGLAGFTDTQYF.

The CDR3 bases are TGTGCCACCAGCAGAGAGGACAGGGCCGAGCAGTACTTC. This gives the protein CATSREDRAEQYF. The V gene is TRBV15, the J gene TRBJ2-7; TRBD1 matches 8 bases. Trimming cost V 0 bases and J 6 bases; bases outside gene matches: 1. This CDR3 comprises 13 residues. CDR1 and CDR2 (germline): LNHNV, YYDKDF (reference sequence).

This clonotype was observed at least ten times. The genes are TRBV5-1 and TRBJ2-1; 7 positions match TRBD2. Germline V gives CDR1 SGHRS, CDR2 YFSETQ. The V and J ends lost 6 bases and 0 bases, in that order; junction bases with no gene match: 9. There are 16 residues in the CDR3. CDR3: CASIPSSGSSYNEQFF. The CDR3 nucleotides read TGCGCCAGCATCCCCTCTAGCGGCAGCTCCTACAATGAGCAGTTCTTC.

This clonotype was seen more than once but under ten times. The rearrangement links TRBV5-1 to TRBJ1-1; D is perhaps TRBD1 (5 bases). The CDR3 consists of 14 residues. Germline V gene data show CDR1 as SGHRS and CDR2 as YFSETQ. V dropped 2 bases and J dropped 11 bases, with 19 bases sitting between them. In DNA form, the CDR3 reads TGCGCCAGCAGCTTAGGACCAGGGTATGATCTGGCTTTCTTT. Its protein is CASSLGPGYDLAFF. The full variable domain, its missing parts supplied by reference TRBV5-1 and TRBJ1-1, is KAGVTQTPRYLIKTRGQQVTLSCSPISGHRSVSWYQQTPGQGLQFLFEYFSETQRNKGNFPGRFSGRQFSNSRSEMNVSTLELGDSALYLCASSLGPGYDLAFFGQGTRLTVV.

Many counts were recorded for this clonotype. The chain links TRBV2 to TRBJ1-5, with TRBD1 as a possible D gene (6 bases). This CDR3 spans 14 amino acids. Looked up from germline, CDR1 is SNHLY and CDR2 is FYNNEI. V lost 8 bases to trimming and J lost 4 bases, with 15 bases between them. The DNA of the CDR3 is TGTGCCAGCGAGTCCGGGGGCGGGAATCAGCCCCAGCATTTT. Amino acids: CASESGGGNQPQHF. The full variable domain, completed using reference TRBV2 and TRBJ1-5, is EPEVTQTPSHQVTQMGQEVILRCVPISNHLYFYWYRQILGQKVEFLVSFYNNEISEKSEIFDDQFSVERPDGSNFTLKIRSTKLEDSAMYFCASESGGGNQPQHFGDGTRLSIL.

CDR3 in amino acids: CATSRDRSPGAFF. The CDR3 coding sequence is TGTGCCACCAGCAGAGATCGCTCCCCAGGAGCTTTCTTT. The chain employs TRBV15 and TRBJ1-1; D gene unclear. CDR3 length: 13 residues. Per the germline V gene, CDR1 is LNHNV and CDR2 is YYDKDF (reference sequence). Trimming took 0 bases from V and 10 from J, leaving 12 bases between them.

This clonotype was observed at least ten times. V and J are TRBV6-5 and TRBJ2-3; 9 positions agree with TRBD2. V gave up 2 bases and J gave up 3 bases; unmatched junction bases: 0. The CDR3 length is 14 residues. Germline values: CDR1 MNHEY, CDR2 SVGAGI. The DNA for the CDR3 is TGTGCCAGCAGTTACGGACTAGCGACAGATACGCAGTATTTT. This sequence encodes CASSYGLATDTQYF.

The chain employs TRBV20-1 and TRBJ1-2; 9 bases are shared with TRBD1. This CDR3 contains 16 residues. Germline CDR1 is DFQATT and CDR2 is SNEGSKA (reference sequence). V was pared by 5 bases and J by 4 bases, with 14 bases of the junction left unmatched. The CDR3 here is CSAFHSGTGNIYGYTF. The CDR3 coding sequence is TGCAGTGCTTTTCACTCCGGGACAGGGAATATCTATGGCTACACCTTC.

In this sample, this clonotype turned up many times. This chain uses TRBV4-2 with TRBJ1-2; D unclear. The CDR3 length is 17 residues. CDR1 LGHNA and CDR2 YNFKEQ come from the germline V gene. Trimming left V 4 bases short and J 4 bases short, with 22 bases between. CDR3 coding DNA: TGTGCCAGCAGCCCGTTAACCCTCGGGCGGACTGTCTATGGCTACACCTTC. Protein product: CASSPLTLGRTVYGYTF.

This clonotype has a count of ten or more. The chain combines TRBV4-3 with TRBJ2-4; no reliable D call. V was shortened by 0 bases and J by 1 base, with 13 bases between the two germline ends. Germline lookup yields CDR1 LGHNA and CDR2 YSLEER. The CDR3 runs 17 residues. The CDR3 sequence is CASSQEGYMSAKNIQYF. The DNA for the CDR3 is TGCGCCAGCAGCCAAGAGGGCTATATGTCGGCCAAAAACATTCAGTACTTC.

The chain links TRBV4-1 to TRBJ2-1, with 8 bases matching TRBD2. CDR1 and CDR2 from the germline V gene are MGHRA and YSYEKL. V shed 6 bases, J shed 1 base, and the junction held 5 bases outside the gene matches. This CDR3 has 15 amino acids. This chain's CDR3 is CASRYTSGSYNEQFF. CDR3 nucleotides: TGCGCCAGCAGATACACTAGCGGATCCTACAATGAGCAGTTCTTC.

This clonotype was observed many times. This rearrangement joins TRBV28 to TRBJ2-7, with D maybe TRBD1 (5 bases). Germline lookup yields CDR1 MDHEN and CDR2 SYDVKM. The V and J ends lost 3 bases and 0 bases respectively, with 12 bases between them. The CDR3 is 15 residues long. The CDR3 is CASSFSGLSSYEQYF. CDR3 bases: TGTGCCAGCAGTTTTTCAGGGTTGTCCTCCTACGAGCAGTACTTC.

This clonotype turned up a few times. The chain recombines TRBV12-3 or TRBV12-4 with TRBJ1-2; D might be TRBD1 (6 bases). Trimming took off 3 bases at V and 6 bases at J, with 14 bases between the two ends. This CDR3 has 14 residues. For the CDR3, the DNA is TGTGCCAGCAGTTTCTGGGGGGCTGGAGATGGCTACACCTTC. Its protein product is CASSFWGAGDGYTF.